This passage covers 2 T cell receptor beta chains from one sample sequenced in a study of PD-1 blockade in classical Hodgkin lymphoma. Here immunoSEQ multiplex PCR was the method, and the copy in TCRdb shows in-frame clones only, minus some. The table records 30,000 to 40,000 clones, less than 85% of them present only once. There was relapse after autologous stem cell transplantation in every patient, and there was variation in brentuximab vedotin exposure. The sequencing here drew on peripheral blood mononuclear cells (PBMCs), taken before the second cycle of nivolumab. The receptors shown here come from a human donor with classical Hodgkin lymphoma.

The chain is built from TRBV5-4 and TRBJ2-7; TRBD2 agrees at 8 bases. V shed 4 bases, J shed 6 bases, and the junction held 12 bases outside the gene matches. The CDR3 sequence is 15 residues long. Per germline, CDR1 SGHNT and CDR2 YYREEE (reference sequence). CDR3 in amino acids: CASSIVGAGEGEQYF. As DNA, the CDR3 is TGTGCCAGCAGCATTGTAGGAGCGGGGGAGGGCGAGCAGTACTTC. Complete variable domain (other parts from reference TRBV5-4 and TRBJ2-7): ETGVTQSPTHLIKTRGQQVTLRCSSQSGHNTVSWYQQALGQGPQFIFQYYREEENGRGNFPPRFSGLQFPNYSSELNVNALELDDSALYLCASSIVGAGEGEQYFGPGTRLTVT.

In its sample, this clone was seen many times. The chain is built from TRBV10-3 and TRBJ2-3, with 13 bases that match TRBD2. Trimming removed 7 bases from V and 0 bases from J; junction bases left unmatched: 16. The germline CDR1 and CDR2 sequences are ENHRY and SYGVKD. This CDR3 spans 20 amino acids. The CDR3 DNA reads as TGTGCCATCAACGAAGCCACCGGGACTAGCGGGGCCCCTAGCACAGATACGCAGTATTTT. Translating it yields CAINEATGTSGAPSTDTQYF.